The T cell receptor (beta chain) described here comes from a study of blood T cell repertoires in COVID-19 (dated by TCRdb to between 2020 and 2021). With regard to the full study: Samples from collaborators originated in the United States, Italy and Spain and spanned both the acute and convalescent phases of COVID-19. The prospective study material was composed of cDNA or gDNA derived from T cells, B-cell-depleted T cells, or PBMCs. Subjects who had been exposed to COVID-19, were actively infected with it, or had recovered from it provided the deeply sampled blood TCRbeta repertoires that made up the dataset. The repertoires were released in a freely available public database meant as a resource for research on the immune response to SARS-CoV-2. Samples were obtained from the ongoing ImmuneRACE study (first 160 participants) and from about 1,300 subjects provided by 6 global collaborators. The sample metadata nearly always contained a de-identified subject ID, COVID-19 status, age in years and sex. Where available, HLA class I and class II types were obtained from metadata supplied by the sample provider rather than from assay-based typing. Findings and caveats that apply to the study as a whole: How much clinical and demographic metadata was included differed by source and by participant, and the metadata was provided uncurated.

A note on this clone: What antigen it recognizes has not been identified. No base-level quality is on record; no much larger clone is a single base apart.

TCRbeta CDR3 regions were amplified from genomic DNA using the immunoSEQ Assay, a bias-controlled multiplex PCR. The paper's processing steps were these. Within the assay, amplification of reference gene primers was used to estimate how many nucleated cells each sample contained. To quantify the absolute abundance of each unique TCRbeta CDR3 rearrangement, sequence reads were collapsed and filtered. For each sample, productive Simpson clonality was calculated as the square root of Simpson's diversity index over productive rearrangements. In its TCRdb copy, this immuneACCESS table keeps in-frame sequences only and misses some clones. Where compared with another copy, unresolved V genes explain less than half of these, and the others have no known cause. V and J calls and clone size are copied from that table; D and trimming were computed from the DNA. This sample gives some 190,000 clones in total; 88% of them show up just once. 1.5% to 2% of the sample rests with the top ten.

Each collaborating institution followed its own protocols to collect whole blood in K2EDTA tubes. For TCRbeta analysis, collaborator samples were shipped as frozen whole blood, as isolated PBMCs, or as DNA extracted from either sample type. The clonotype was recovered from a man aged 18 to 29 with active or convalescent COVID-19. The sequenced sample consisted of peripheral blood.

For the CDR3, the sequence is CASSAGGPEAFF. The nucleotide sequence is given as TGTGCCAGCAGCGCGGGAGGGCCTGAAGCTTTCTTT. The chain employs TRBV3-1 (or the pseudogene TRBV3-2) and TRBJ1-1; the D gene is unclear. Deletion took 5 bases off V and 6 bases off J, with a span of 10 bases between the germline ends. The germline V gene encodes CDR1 LGHDT and CDR2 YNNKEL (reference sequence). Its CDR3 holds 12 amino acids, cysteine through phenylalanine. CDR3 DNA is the only sequence kept; it has 36 bases, read in frame from the first base.